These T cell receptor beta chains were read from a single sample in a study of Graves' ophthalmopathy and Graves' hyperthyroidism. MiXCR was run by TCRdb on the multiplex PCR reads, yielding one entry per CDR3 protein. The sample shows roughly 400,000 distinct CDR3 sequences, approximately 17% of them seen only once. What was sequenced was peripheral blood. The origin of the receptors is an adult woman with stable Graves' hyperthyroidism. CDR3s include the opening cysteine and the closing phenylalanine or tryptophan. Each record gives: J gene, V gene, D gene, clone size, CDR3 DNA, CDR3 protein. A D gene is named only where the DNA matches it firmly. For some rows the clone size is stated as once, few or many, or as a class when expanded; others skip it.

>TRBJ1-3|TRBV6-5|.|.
TGTGCCAGCAGTTACTCGGCCAGGGCAAGGACCATATATTTT
CASSYSARARTIYF
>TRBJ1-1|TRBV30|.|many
TGTGCCTGGAGTCGCGACACTGAAGCTTTCTTT
CAWSRDTEAFF
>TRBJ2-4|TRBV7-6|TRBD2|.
TGTGCCAGCAGCCCCCGGGGAGGGCTAGCGACAGCCAAAAACATTCAGTACTTC
CASSPRGGLATAKNIQYF
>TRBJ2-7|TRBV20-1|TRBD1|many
TGCAGTGCTCACCCCGGGACAGAATACGAGCAGTACTTC
CSAHPGTEYEQYF
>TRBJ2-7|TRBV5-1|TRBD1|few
TGCGCCAGCAGCTTCGGGACAGCAGTCTACGAGCAGTACTTC
CASSFGTAVYEQYF
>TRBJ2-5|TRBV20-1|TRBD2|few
TGCAGTGCTAGAGATCTCAGCGGGGCAGCAGGGGAGACCCAGTACTTC
CSARDLSGAAGETQYF
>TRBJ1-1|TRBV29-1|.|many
TGCAGCGTTGTAGAGTGGGGACAACTAAACACTGAAGCTTTCTTT
CSVVEWGQLNTEAFF
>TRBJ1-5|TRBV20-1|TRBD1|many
TGCAGTGCTAGACCCCTAGACAGGGACAATCAGCCCCAGCATTTT
CSARPLDRDNQPQHF
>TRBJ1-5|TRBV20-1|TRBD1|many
TGCAGTGCTACCGGGACAGCCCAGATTCCCCAGCATTTT
CSATGTAQIPQHF
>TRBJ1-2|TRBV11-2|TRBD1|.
TGTGCCAGCAGCTTAGCGACAGGGTTTCATGGCTACACCTTC
CASSLATGFHGYTF
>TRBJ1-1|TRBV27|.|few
TGTGCCAGCAGTTCCCCCCATTTAATCACTGAAGCTTTCTTT
CASSSPHLITEAFF
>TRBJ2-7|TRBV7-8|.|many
TGTGCCAGCAGCTTAGAACCGGGACGCGGCTACGAGCAGTACTTC
CASSLEPGRGYEQYF
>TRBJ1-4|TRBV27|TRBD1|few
TGTGCCAGCAGTAGCCAGGGGGCGATTAATGAAAAACTGTTTTTT
CASSSQGAINEKLFF
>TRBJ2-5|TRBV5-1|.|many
TGCGCCAGCAGCTTGGCCTACAATGTCCAAGAGACCCAGTACTTC
CASSLAYNVQETQYF
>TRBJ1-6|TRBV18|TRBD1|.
TGTGCCAGCTCACTACCGCAGGGGGCCAATTCACCCCTCCACTTT
CASSLPQGANSPLHF
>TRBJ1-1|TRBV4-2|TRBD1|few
TGTGCCAGCGGCGAGGGACAGCGAAGGAACGCTGAAGCTTTCTTT
CASGEGQRRNAEAFF
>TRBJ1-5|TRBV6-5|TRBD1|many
TGTGCCAGCAGTTACTACGGGGCAGGGGGTGGCAATCAGCCCCAGCATTTT
CASSYYGAGGGNQPQHF
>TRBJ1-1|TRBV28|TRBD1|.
TGTGCCAGCGGGGACAGTCTGAGCACTGAAGCTTTCTTT
CASGDSLSTEAFF
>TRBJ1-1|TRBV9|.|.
TGTGCCAGCAGCGTATATACGACCTGGGTGAGCCCTGAAGCTTTCTTT
CASSVYTTWVSPEAFF
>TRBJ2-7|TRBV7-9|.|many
TGTGCCAGCAGCCGAGTTGATGGCCACGAGCAGTACTTC
CASSRVDGHEQYF
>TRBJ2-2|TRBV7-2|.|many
TGTGCCAGCAGCTTAGAGTTGGGGGGCGGGGAGCTGTTTTTT
CASSLELGGGELFF
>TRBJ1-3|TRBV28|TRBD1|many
TGTGCCAGCAGTTTGATTAGGACAGGGGACGCCTCTGGAAACACCATATATTTT
CASSLIRTGDASGNTIYF
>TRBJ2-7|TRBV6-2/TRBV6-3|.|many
TGTGCCAGCACCCAAGGGGACCACTCCTACGAGCAGTACTTC
CASTQGDHSYEQYF
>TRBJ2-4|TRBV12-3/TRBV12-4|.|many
TGTGCCAGCAGTTTAGCCGCAACCAACATTCAGTACTTC
CASSLAATNIQYF
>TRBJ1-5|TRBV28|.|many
TGTGCCAGCAGCCCAACCGGGACCATAGCTGTTCAGCCCCAGCATTTT
CASSPTGTIAVQPQHF
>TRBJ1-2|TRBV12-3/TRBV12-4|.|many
TGTGCCAGCAGTCAGGGGCGAAAGGGACGCGGCTACACCTTC
CASSQGRKGRGYTF
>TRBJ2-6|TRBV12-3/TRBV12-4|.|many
TGTGCCAGCAAACTAGGGACAAGCTCAGGGGCCAACGTCCTGACTTTC
CASKLGTSSGANVLTF
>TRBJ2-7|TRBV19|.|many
TGTGCCAGTAGTATGTCCCCCGGGCCGCCACACTACGAGCAGTACTTC
CASSMSPGPPHYEQYF